These T cell receptor beta chains were read from a single sample in a study of T cell repertoires in cytomegalovirus infection. TCRdb passed the reads through MiXCR, listing each CDR3 protein once. This table holds 680,000 or so distinct CDR3 sequences, 35% found once. Sequences were obtained from PBMCs. The receptors were gathered from a human donor in good health (CMV status not recorded). Some clones in this sample may be carry-over from other donors' samples. The CDR3 runs from the conserved cysteine through the conserved F or W. Fields, in order: J gene, V gene, CDR3 protein.

J: TRBJ2-1; V: TRBV4-1; CDR3: CASSQVLLAGGPNEQFF
J: TRBJ1-5; V: TRBV19; CDR3: CASSIVNRDWRYRSEPQHF
J: TRBJ1-3; V: TRBV19; CDR3: CASSIGAAASSGNTIYF
J: TRBJ2-7; V: TRBV7-4; CDR3: CATPGEGSYEQYF
J: TRBJ1-4; V: TRBV6-6; CDR3: CASSYSMGQPNEKLFF
J: TRBJ1-4; V: TRBV6-6; CDR3: CASSYSPRYEKLFF
J: TRBJ1-2; V: TRBV7-2; CDR3: CASRPADYGYTF
J: TRBJ1-3; V: TRBV7-6; CDR3: CASSLGVRDSGNTIYF
J: TRBJ1-1; V: TRBV12-3/TRBV12-4; CDR3: CASRDRPNTEAFF
J: TRBJ1-2; V: TRBV7-2; CDR3: CASSTYRGVGDGYTF
J: TRBJ2-3; V: TRBV7-2; CDR3: CASSLDSYTDTQYF
J: TRBJ2-5; V: TRBV27; CDR3: CASSFVWGGQETQYF
J: TRBJ1-1; V: TRBV7-9; CDR3: CASSLEQGRAFF
J: TRBJ1-4; V: TRBV6-6; CDR3: CATRLGTGYEKLFF
J: TRBJ1-2; V: TRBV12-3/TRBV12-4; CDR3: CASSLKPGSYGYTF